What follows is one T cell receptor (beta chain) and its context. The antigen is unknown. Germline CDR1 is LNHDA and CDR2 is SQIVND (reference sequence). Trimming stripped 7 bases from V and 0 bases from J, with 18 bases between. The CDR3 runs to 17 residues. The data are from a study of T cell responses to AZD1222 COVID-19 vaccine. Study information: Pooled together were second doses at about 4 or about 12 weeks. Broader study findings: Repertoires were obtained only post-peak T cell response. Spike-specific TCR breadth and depth both grew after two AZD1222 doses.

Sequenced by immunoSEQ multiplex PCR; TCRdb stores in-frame clones only, minus some. The repertoire has under 70,000 clones, approximately 81% of them found once; the top ten carry approximately 22%. This chain links TRBV19 with TRBJ1-4, with D unresolved. Sequences were derived from peripheral blood, sampled on day 0 of AZD1222 vaccination. The source is an adult in good health. The CDR3 DNA reads TGTGCCAGTACAAAGAGGGAACAGCTCGCAACTAATGAAAAACTGTTTTTT. This gives the protein CASTKREQLATNEKLFF.